Shown below are 10 T cell receptor beta chains from a single sample sequenced in a study of shared clonotypes between healthy human individuals. Profiling relied on immunoSEQ multiplex PCR, and the TCRdb table lists in-frame clones only, not all of them. This table has just over 2,000,000 clones, around 96% appearing once. CD8 cells regarded as naive lacked CD45RO, were positively chosen for CCR7, and omitted terminally differentiated effector memory CD45RA+ cells. The source material was naive CD8+ T cells sorted from blood. Receptor source: a man between 18 and 29 years old in good health.

A note on this clone: One junction end disagrees with the germline gene, perhaps due to a read error. The genes are TRBV5-4 and TRBJ2-2; 7 nucleotides line up with TRBD2. The CDR3 runs to 14 residues. The germline CDR1 and CDR2 sequences are SGHNT and YYREEE (reference sequence). The CDR3 here is CASSLAGDGGELFF. CDR3 nucleotides: TGTGCCAGCAGTTTGGCGGGAGACGGCGGGGAGCTGTTTTTT. Supplemented by reference TRBV5-4 and TRBJ2-2, the full variable domain reads ETGVTQSPTHLIKTRGQQVTLRCSSQSGHNTVSWYQQALGQGPQFIFQYYREEENGRGNFPPRFSGLQFPNYSSELNVNALELDDSALYLCASSLAGDGGELFFGEGSRLTVL.

This clone occurred once. The rearrangement links TRBV27 to TRBJ2-1, with 7 bases lining up with TRBD2. The CDR3 contains 19 residues. The V and J ends lost 4 bases and 0 bases, in that order; junction bases with no gene match: 15. The V gene's germline CDR1 is MNHEY and CDR2 SMNVEV (reference sequence). CDR3 in DNA: TGTGCCAGCAGTTACAGAGGTTTGGGAGGGCCTGGCTCCTACAATGAGCAGTTCTTC. This gives the protein CASSYRGLGGPGSYNEQFF.

The chain joins TRBV27 to TRBJ2-3; TRBD2 aligns across 9 bases. The CDR3 totals 15 residues. Unmatched junction bases numbered 4, after V lost 5 bases and J lost 1 base. Germline CDR1 MNHEY, CDR2 SMNVEV (reference sequence). The CDR3 bases are TGTGCCAGCAGTCCGCGACTAGCGGGCACAGATACGCAGTATTTT. This translates into CASSPRLAGTDTQYF.

For this clone: At the DNA level, this CDR3 is encoded by other sequences in the same sample as well. This chain joins TRBV4-1 and TRBJ2-1, with D tentatively TRBD2 (6 bases). CDR1 and CDR2 (germline): MGHRA, YSYEKL. The CDR3 extends over 13 amino acids. Trimming shortened V by 4 bases and J by 9 bases, and 13 bases separated the two germline ends. In nucleotides, the CDR3 is TGCGCCAGCAGCCCGGGACTTGTGGGTGAGCAGTTCTTC. The encoded protein is CASSPGLVGEQFF.

The chain has TRBV6-5 and TRBJ2-1; D is unresolved. Per the germline V gene, CDR1 is MNHEY and CDR2 is SVGAGI. V shed 6 bases and J shed 7 bases, with 7 bases lying between them. The CDR3 is made up of 11 amino acids. CDR3 region: CASSQRNEQFF. As DNA, the CDR3 is TGTGCCAGCAGCCAGAGGAATGAGCAGTTCTTC.

The gene calls are TRBV27 and TRBJ2-2; tentative D call: TRBD1 (6 bases). Germline CDR1 reads MNHEY; CDR2 reads SMNVEV (reference sequence). The V and J ends lost 8 bases and 3 bases respectively, with 16 bases between them. The CDR3 is 15 amino acids. CDR3 protein: CASSNLGQHTGELFF. The CDR3 region has the DNA TGTGCCAGCTCGAACCTCGGACAGCACACCGGGGAGCTGTTTTTT.

The chain recombines TRBV10-3 with TRBJ2-3; 14 bases agree with TRBD2. The CDR3 extends over 16 amino acids. Trimming removed 11 bases from V and 0 bases from J; junction bases left unmatched: 7. Germline values: CDR1 ENHRY, CDR2 SYGVKD. The CDR3 DNA reads as TGTGCCGCAGGGACTAGCGGGGGCCGTAGCACAGATACGCAGTATTTT. Protein sequence: CAAGTSGGRSTDTQYF.

The V gene is TRBV5-6, the J gene TRBJ2-1; 8 bases are a match to TRBD2. The CDR3 is 14 residues long. Germline V CDR1 and CDR2: SGHDT, YYEEEE. V was pared by 3 bases and J by 3 bases, with 2 bases of the junction left unmatched. The CDR3 loop is CASSSGTSYNEQFF. The DNA of the CDR3 is TGTGCCAGCAGCTCTGGGACTAGCTACAATGAGCAGTTCTTC.

This chain connects TRBV2 to TRBJ2-3, with D hard to call. This CDR3 comprises 13 residues. Germline loops: CDR1 SNHLY, CDR2 FYNNEI. V dropped 3 bases and J dropped 3 bases, with 7 bases sitting between them. In DNA form, the CDR3 reads TGTGCCAGCAGTGACTCCACGACAGATACGCAGTATTTT. This translates into CASSDSTTDTQYF.

V usage is TRBV7-2 and J usage is TRBJ1-1, with D perhaps TRBD1 (6 bases). The CDR3 consists of 15 residues. The V and J ends lost 4 bases and 4 bases respectively, with 16 bases between them. Germline V gene data show CDR1 as SGHTA and CDR2 as FQGNSA. The CDR3 region has the DNA TGTGCCAGCAGCTCTTTCACAGGGCTGGGCACTGAAGCTTTCTTT. This encodes CASSSFTGLGTEAFF. Complete variable domain (other parts from reference TRBV7-2 and TRBJ1-1): GAGVSQSPSNKVTEKGKDVELRCDPISGHTALYWYRQSLGQGLEFLIYFQGNSAPDKSGLPSDRFSAERTGGSVSTLTIQRTQQEDSAVYLCASSSFTGLGTEAFFGQGTRLTVV.